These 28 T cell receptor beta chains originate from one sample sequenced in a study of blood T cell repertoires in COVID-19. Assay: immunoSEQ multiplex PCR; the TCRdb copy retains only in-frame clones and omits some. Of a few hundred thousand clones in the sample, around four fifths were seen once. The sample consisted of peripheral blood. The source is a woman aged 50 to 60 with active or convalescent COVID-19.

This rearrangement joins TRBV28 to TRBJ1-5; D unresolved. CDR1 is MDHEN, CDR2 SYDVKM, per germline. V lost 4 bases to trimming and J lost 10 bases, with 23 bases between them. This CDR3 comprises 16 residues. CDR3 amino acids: CASSSTPTRRAGPQHF. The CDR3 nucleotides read TGTGCCAGCAGTTCCACCCCCACCCGTCGAGCCGGTCCCCAGCATTTT.

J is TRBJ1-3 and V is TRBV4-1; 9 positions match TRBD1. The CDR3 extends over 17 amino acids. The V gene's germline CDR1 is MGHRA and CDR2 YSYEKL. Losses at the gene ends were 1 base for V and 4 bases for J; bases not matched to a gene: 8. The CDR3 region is CASSQGLQGAWGNTIYF. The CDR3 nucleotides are TGCGCCAGCAGCCAAGGCCTACAGGGGGCATGGGGAAACACCATATATTTT.

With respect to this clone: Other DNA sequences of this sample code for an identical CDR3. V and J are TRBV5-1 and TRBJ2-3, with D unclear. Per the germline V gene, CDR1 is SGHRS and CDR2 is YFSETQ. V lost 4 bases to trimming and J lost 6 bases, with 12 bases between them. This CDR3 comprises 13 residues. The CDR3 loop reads CASSLFSPDTQYF. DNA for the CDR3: TGCGCCAGCAGCCTATTTTCACCCGATACGCAGTATTTT.

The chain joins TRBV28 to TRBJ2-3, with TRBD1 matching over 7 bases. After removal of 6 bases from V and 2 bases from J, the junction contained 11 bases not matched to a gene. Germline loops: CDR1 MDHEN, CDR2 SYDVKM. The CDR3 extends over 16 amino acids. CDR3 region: CASRQKRDRLTDTQYF. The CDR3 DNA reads TGTGCCAGCAGACAAAAACGGGACAGACTCACAGATACGCAGTATTTT.

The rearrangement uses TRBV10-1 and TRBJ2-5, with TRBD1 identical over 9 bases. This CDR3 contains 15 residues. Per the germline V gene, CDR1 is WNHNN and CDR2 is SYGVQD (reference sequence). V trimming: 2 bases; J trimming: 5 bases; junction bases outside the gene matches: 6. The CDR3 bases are TGCGCCAGCAGTGAGCGACAGGGGGGAGGTGAGACCCAGTACTTC. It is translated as CASSERQGGGETQYF.

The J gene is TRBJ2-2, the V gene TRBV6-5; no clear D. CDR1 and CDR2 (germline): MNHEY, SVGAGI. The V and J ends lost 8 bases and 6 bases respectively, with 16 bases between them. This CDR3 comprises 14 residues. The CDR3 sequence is CASAPKSRSGELFF. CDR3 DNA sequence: TGTGCCAGCGCACCTAAATCACGCTCCGGGGAGCTGTTTTTT.

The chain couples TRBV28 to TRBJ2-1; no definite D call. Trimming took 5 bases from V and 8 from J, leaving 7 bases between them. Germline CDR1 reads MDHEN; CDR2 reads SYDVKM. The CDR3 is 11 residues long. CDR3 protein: CASSPRDEQFF. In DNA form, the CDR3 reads TGTGCCAGCAGTCCCCGGGATGAGCAGTTCTTC.

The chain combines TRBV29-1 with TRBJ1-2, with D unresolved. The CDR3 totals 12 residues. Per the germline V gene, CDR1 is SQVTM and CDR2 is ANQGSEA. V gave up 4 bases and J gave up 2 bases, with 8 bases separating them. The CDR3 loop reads CSVASGNYGYTF. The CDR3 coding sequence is TGCAGCGTTGCCTCGGGGAACTATGGCTACACCTTC. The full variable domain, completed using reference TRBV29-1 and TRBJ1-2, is SAVISQKPSRDICQRGTSLTIQCQVDSQVTMMFWYRQQPGQSLTLIATANQGSEATYESGFVIDKFPISRPNLTFSTLTVSNMSPEDSSIYLCSVASGNYGYTFGSGTRLTVV.

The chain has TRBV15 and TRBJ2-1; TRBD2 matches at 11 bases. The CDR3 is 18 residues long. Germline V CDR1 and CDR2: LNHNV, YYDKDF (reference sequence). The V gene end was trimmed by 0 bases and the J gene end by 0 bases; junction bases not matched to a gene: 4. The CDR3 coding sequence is TGTGCCACCAGCAGAGAACTAGCGGGAGCAAGCTCCTACAATGAGCAGTTCTTC. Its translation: CATSRELAGASSYNEQFF.

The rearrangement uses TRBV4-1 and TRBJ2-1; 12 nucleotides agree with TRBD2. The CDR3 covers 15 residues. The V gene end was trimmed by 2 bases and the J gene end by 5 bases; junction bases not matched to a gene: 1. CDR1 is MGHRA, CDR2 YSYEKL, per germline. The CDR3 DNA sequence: TGCGCCAGCAGCCAATGGACTAGCGGGAACAATGAGCAGTTCTTC. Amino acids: CASSQWTSGNNEQFF.

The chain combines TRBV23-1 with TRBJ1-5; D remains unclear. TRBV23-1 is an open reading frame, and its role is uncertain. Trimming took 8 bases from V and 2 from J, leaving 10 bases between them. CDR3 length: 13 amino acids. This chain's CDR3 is CASVLGGNQPQHF. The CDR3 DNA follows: TGCGCCAGCGTCCTAGGTGGCAATCAGCCCCAGCATTTT.

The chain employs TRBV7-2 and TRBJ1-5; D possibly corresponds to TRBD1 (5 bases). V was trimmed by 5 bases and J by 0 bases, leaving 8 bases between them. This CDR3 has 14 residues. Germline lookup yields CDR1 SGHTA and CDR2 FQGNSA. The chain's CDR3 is CASSAGLSNQPQHF. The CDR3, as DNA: TGTGCCAGCAGCGCGGGACTTAGCAATCAGCCCCAGCATTTT.

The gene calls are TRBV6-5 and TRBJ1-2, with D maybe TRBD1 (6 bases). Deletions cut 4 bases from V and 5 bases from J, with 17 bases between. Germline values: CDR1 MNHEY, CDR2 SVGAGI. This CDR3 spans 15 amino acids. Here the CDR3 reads CASSLVTGSFYGYTF. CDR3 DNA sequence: TGTGCCAGCAGTTTAGTCACAGGGAGCTTTTATGGCTACACCTTC.

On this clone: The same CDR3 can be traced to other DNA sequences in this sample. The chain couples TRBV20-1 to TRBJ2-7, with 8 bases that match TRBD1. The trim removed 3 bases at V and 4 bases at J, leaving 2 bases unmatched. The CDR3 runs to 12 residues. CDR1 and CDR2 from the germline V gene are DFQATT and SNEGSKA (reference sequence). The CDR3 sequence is CSASQGAYEQYF. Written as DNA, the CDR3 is TGCAGTGCTAGTCAGGGGGCTTACGAGCAGTACTTC.

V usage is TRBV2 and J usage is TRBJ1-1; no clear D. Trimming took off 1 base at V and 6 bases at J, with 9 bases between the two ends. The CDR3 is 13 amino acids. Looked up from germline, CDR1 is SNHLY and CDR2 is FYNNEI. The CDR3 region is CASSEGRGAEAFF. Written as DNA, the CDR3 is TGTGCCAGCAGTGAAGGACGGGGTGCTGAAGCTTTCTTT.

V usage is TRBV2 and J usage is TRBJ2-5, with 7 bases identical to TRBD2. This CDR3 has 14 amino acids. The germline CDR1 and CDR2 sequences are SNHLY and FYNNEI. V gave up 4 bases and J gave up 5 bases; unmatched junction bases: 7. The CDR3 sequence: CASSGLAVSETQYF. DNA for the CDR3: TGTGCCAGCAGTGGACTAGCTGTCTCGGAGACCCAGTACTTC.

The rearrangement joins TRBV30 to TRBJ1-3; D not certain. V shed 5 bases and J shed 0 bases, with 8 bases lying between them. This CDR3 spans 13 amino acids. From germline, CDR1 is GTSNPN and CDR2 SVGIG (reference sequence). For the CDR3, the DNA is TGTGCCTGGGCGGGGTACTCTGGAAACACCATATATTTT. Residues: CAWAGYSGNTIYF.

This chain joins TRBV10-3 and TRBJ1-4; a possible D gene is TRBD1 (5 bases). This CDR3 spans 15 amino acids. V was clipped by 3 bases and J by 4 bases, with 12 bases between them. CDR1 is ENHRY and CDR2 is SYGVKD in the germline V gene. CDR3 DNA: TGTGCCATCAGTGATCCGGGGGACGGTAATGAAAAACTGTTTTTT. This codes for CAISDPGDGNEKLFF.

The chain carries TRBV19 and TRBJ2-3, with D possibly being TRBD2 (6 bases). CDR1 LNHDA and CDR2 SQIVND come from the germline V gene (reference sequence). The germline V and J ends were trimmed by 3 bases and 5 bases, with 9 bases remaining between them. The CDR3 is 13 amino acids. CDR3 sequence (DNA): TGTGCCAGTAGTATTCGGGGAGGAGATACGCAGTATTTT. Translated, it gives CASSIRGGDTQYF.

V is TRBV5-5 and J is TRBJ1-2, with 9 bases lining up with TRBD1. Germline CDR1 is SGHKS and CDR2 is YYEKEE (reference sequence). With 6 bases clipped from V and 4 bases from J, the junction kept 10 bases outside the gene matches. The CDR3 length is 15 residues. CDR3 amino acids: CASTAGTGMSYGYTF. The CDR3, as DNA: TGTGCCAGCACTGCCGGGACAGGGATGAGCTATGGCTACACCTTC.

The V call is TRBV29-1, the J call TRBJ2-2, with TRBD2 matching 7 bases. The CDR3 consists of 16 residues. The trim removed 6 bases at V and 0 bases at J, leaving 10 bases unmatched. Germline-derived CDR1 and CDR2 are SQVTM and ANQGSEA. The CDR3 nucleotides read TGCAGCGTACTGACTAGCAGGTCCGCGAACACCGGGGAGCTGTTTTTT. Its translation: CSVLTSRSANTGELFF.

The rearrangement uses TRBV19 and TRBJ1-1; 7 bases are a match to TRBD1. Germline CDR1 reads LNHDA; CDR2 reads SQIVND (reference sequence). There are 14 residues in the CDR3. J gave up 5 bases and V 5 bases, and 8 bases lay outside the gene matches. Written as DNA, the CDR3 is TGTGCCAGTAGTCACCAGACAGGGCCGACTGAAGCTTTCTTT. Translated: CASSHQTGPTEAFF.

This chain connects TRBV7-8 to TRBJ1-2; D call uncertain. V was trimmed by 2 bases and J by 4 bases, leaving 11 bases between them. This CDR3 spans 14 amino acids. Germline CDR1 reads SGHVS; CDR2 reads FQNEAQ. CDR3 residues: CASSLSRSGYGYTF. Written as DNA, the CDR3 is TGTGCCAGCAGCTTATCTCGGTCAGGCTATGGCTACACCTTC.

The CDR3 DNA is TGTGCCAGCAGTCGGGACAGGGGGCCTGGAAACACCATATATTTT. Translated: CASSRDRGPGNTIYF. The V call is TRBV6-5, the J call TRBJ1-3; 12 positions agree with TRBD1. The CDR3 is made up of 15 amino acids. Trimming cost V 5 bases and J 2 bases; bases outside gene matches: 1. The germline V gene encodes CDR1 MNHEY and CDR2 SVGAGI.

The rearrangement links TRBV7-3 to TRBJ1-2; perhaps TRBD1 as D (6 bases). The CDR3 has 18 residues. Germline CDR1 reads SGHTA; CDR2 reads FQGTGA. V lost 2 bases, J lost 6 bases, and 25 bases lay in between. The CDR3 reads CASSLADEGHLLGDGYTF. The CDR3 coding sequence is TGTGCCAGCAGCTTAGCGGACGAGGGACACCTCCTTGGGGATGGCTACACCTTC.

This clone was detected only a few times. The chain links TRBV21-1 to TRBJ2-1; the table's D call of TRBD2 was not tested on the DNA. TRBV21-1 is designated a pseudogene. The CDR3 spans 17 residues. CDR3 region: CASSKGPLAAVYNEQFF. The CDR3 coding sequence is TGTGCCAGCAGCAAAGGGCCCCTGGCGGCAGTATACAATGAGCAGTTCTTC.

CDR3 sequence reads: CASSFLQGFNEQYF. DNA of the CDR3: TGTGCCAGCAGTTTCCTACAGGGGTTCAACGAGCAGTACTTC. The chain has TRBV28 and TRBJ2-7; TRBD1 aligns across 7 bases. Looked up from germline, CDR1 is MDHEN and CDR2 is SYDVKM. The CDR3 is 14 amino acids. The V gene end was trimmed by 3 bases and the J gene end by 5 bases; junction bases not matched to a gene: 7.

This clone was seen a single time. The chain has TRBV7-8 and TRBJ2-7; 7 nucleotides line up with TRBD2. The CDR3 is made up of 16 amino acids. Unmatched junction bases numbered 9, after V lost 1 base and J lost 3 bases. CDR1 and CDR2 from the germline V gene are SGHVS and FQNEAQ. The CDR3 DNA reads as TGTGCCAGCAGCTTAGTTGTTAGCGGGCCTGTCTACGAGCAGTACTTC. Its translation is CASSLVVSGPVYEQYF. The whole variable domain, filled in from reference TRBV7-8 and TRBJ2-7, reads GAGVSQSPRYKVAKRGQDVALRCDPISGHVSLFWYQQALGQGPEFLTYFQNEAQLDKSGLPSDRFFAERPEGSVSTLKIQRTQQEDSAVYLCASSLVVSGPVYEQYFGPGTRLTVT.